This T cell receptor (beta chain) was recorded in a study of Ad26.COV2.S vaccination and SARS-CoV-2 variants. Libraries were prepared by immunoSEQ multiplex PCR; TCRdb keeps only in-frame clonotypes and omits some of them. The repertoire includes under 550,000 clones, more than 75% of them detected once, and approximately 4% sits in the top ten. Treatment given: over 15 received Ad26.COV2.S at low or high dose, single or two shots; 5 received placebo; per-sample allocation not given. At day 63 after the first vaccine or placebo injection, samples were drawn. CDR3 length equals 15 residues. Germline-derived CDR1 and CDR2 are SGHRS and YFSETQ. V lost 0 bases, J lost 7 bases, and 11 bases lay in between.

The specimen was peripheral blood, collected in a trial of Ad26.COV2.S vaccine versus placebo. The chain is built from TRBV5-1 and TRBJ1-6; possible D gene TRBD1, 6 bases. The TCR was taken from a person aged 18-65 years who received the Ad26.COV2.S COVID-19 vaccine or a placebo. The CDR3 protein is CASSLGTGLNSPLHF. DNA of the CDR3: TGCGCCAGCAGCTTGGGTACAGGGCTGAATTCACCCCTCCACTTT.